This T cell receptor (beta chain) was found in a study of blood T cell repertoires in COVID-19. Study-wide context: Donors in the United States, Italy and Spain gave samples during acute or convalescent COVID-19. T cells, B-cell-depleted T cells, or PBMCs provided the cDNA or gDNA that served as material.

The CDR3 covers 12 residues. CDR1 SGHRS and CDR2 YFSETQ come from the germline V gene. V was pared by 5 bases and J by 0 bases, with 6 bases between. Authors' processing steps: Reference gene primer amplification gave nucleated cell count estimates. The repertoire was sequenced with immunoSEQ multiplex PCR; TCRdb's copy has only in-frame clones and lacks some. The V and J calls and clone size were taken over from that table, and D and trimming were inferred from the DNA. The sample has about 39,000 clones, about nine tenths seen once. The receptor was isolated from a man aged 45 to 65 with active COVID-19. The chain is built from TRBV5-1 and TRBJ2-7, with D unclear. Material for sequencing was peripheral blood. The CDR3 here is CASSGGSYEQYF. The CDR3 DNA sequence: TGCGCCAGCAGTGGCGGCTCCTACGAGCAGTACTTC.